This section outlines one T cell receptor beta chain sequence together with its context. Its target antigen remains unknown. It has no much larger one-base neighbor in the sample; base qualities were not kept. Whole blood was collected in K2EDTA tubes by collaborating institutions according to the institutions' own protocols. For TCRbeta analysis, collaborators shipped samples as frozen whole blood, isolated PBMCs, or DNA extracted from either of those sample types. The immunoSEQ Assay, a bias-controlled multiplex PCR, was used to amplify TCRbeta CDR3 regions from genomic DNA. Regarding the original processing steps: The number of nucleated cells in each sample was estimated from the amplification of reference gene primers within the assay. To quantify the absolute abundance of each unique TCRbeta CDR3 rearrangement, sequence reads were collapsed and filtered. Productive Simpson clonality was computed per sample as the square root of Simpson's diversity index over productive rearrangements. TCRdb took this table from immuneACCESS and kept in-frame rearrangements with V and J called. Such tables lack part of the clones; where checked against another copy, unresolved V genes explain under half of the gap, and the rest is unexplained. That table gives V, J and clone size, and the DNA gave D and trimming. This sample lists approximately 47,000 clones; 88% were detected once. The ten largest clonotypes hold 10% to 15% of the sample.

The sample is drawn from a study of blood T cell repertoires in COVID-19 (dated by TCRdb to 2020 to 2021). Background on the whole study: Samples covering the acute and convalescent phases of COVID-19 were provided by collaborators in the United States, Italy and Spain. The prospective study material was composed of cDNA or gDNA derived from T cells, B-cell-depleted T cells, or PBMCs. Deeply sampled blood TCRbeta repertoires from subjects exposed to, actively infected with, or recovered from COVID-19 were included in the dataset. The repertoires were released in a freely available public database meant as a resource for research on the immune response to SARS-CoV-2. The samples were drawn from the first 160 participants of the ongoing ImmuneRACE study and from 1,254 subjects provided by 6 global collaborators. A de-identified subject ID, COVID-19 status, age in years and sex were almost always included in the sample metadata. Where available, HLA class I and class II types were obtained from metadata supplied by the sample provider rather than from assay-based typing. Summary of the overall study and its limitations: Clinical and demographic metadata were provided uncurated, with the amount varying by source and participant.

The CDR3 runs 12 residues from the cysteine to the phenylalanine. The DNA shown is the 36-base CDR3, in frame from base 1. V is pared back by 8 bases and J by 0 bases, with 8 bases lying between the germline termini. Reading the germline V gene (reference sequence) gives CDR1 SGHAT and CDR2 FQDESV. Sequenced input: peripheral blood. The sequence was obtained from a human donor with active COVID-19. The donor label of this sample is uncertain. The sequence is built from TRBV11-1 and TRBJ2-7; the D gene assignment is ambiguous. The DNA sequence follows: TGTGCCAGCGCCACAAGCTCCTACGAGCAGTACTTC. Its protein is CASATSSYEQYF.